A single sample is the source of the 3 T cell receptor beta chains below, sequenced in a study of radiation and T cells in renal cell carcinoma. Time point indicated: blood 2 weeks post-SBRT. The treatment was: 15 Gy SBRT to primary tumor, nephrectomy 4 weeks later. Assay used: immunoSEQ multiplex PCR; TCRdb lists only in-frame clones, some missing. This table has about 47,000 clones, 80% appearing once. The specimen comprised blood, sampled from a patient whose treatment included radiotherapy and nephrectomy. These TCRs come from a woman between 65 and 79 years old with renal cell carcinoma.

This chain links TRBV2 with TRBJ2-1; D unclear. The CDR3 has 14 amino acids. Germline CDR1 is SNHLY and CDR2 is FYNNEI. Trimming stripped 6 bases from V and 6 bases from J, with 15 bases between. CDR3 DNA sequence: TGTGCCAGCAGGGATGTAGAACTTCGCAATGAGCAGTTCTTC. As protein: CASRDVELRNEQFF. Full variable domain (rest looked up from reference TRBV2 and TRBJ2-1): EPEVTQTPSHQVTQMGQEVILRCVPISNHLYFYWYRQILGQKVEFLVSFYNNEISEKSEIFDDQFSVERPDGSNFTLKIRSTKLEDSAMYFCASRDVELRNEQFFGPGTRLTVL.

The J gene is TRBJ2-1, the V gene TRBV2; 9 bases line up with TRBD2. The CDR3 totals 14 residues. J was trimmed by 7 bases and V by 5 bases; bases with no gene match: 6. Germline-derived CDR1 and CDR2 are SNHLY and FYNNEI. This chain's CDR3 is CASSTGTSINEQFF. The DNA for the CDR3 is TGTGCCAGCAGTACCGGGACTAGCATTAATGAGCAGTTCTTC.

This clone was detected only a few times. The chain employs TRBV2 and TRBJ2-7; 13 bases fit TRBD2. The ends lost 6 bases at V and 2 bases at J; junction bases unmatched: 4. This CDR3 spans 15 amino acids. Germline V gives CDR1 SNHLY, CDR2 FYNNEI. This CDR3 reads CASSELAGGPYEQYF. The CDR3 coding sequence is TGTGCCAGCAGCGAACTAGCGGGAGGGCCCTACGAGCAGTACTTC. Supplemented by reference TRBV2 and TRBJ2-7, the full variable domain reads EPEVTQTPSHQVTQMGQEVILRCVPISNHLYFYWYRQILGQKVEFLVSFYNNEISEKSEIFDDQFSVERPDGSNFTLKIRSTKLEDSAMYFCASSELAGGPYEQYFGPGTRLTVT.